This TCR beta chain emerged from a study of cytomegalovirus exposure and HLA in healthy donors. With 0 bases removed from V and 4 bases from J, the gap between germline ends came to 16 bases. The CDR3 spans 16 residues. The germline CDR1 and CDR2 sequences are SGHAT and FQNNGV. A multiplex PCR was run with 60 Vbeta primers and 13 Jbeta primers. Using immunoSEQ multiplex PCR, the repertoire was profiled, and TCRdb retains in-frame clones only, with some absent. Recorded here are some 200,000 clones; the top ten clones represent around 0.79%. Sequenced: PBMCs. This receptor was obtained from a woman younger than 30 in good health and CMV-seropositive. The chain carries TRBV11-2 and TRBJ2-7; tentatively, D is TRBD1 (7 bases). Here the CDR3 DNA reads TGTGCCAGCAGCTTAGATCCCGGGACAGCGGGTTACGAGCAGTACTTC. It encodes CASSLDPGTAGYEQYF.